This T cell receptor (beta chain) stems from a study of blood T cell repertoires in COVID-19 (dated by TCRdb to 2020 to 2021). Background on the whole study: Collaborator samples came from the United States, Italy and Spain and covered acute and convalescent phases of COVID-19. The prospective study material was composed of cDNA or gDNA derived from T cells, B-cell-depleted T cells, or PBMCs. Deeply sampled blood TCRbeta repertoires from subjects exposed to, actively infected with, or recovered from COVID-19 were included in the dataset. The repertoires were made available in a free public database intended to serve as a resource for research on the immune response to SARS-CoV-2. Samples were obtained from the ongoing ImmuneRACE study (first 160 participants) and from roughly 1,300 subjects provided by 6 global collaborators. The sample metadata nearly always contained a de-identified subject ID, COVID-19 status, age in years and sex. Where available, HLA class I and class II types were taken from metadata supplied by the sample provider and were not determined by assay-based typing.

In the prospective study, participants were roughly 18 to 100 years old, resided in about two dozen geographic areas of the United States, and were enrolled through a virtual design. To assign participants to cohorts, the prospective study relied on clinical history that participants themselves reported in a screening survey and a study questionnaire. Recovered participants in ImmuneRACE Cohort 3 were defined by two consecutive negative NP/OP PCR tests, clearance by a healthcare professional, or resolution of symptoms. In the prospective study, mobile phlebotomists collected whole blood, serum and a nasopharyngeal or oropharyngeal swab from each participant. Prospective study participants could optionally give additional blood draws and questionnaires over a roughly 2-month period. Blood samples from the prospective study were shipped frozen or at room temperature prior to DNA extraction. TCRbeta CDR3 regions were amplified from genomic DNA using the immunoSEQ Assay, a bias-controlled multiplex PCR. Under the source paper's analysis protocol: The number of nucleated cells in each sample was estimated from the amplification of reference gene primers within the assay. To quantify the absolute abundance of each unique TCRbeta CDR3 rearrangement, sequence reads were collapsed and filtered. For each sample, productive Simpson clonality was calculated by taking the square root of Simpson's diversity index across productive rearrangements. In TCRdb, the immuneACCESS table is reduced to in-frame sequences with V and J assigned. These tables do not hold every clone; where another copy was compared, an unresolved V gene accounts for under half, and the others remain unexplained. V, J and clone size reflect that table, while D and trimming were determined from the DNA. The sample records about 380,000 clones, about 89% of which are singletons. Together, the top ten hold approximately 1.3% of the sample.

The CDR3, cysteine through phenylalanine, is 15 amino acids long. The retained sequence is limited to the CDR3, 45 bases, with the frame set at the first base. For CDR1 and CDR2, the germline V gene (reference sequence) lists LNHNV and YYDKDF. V loses 4 bases, J loses 6 bases, and the germline ends lie 17 bases apart. The full study reports these points: The quantity of clinical and demographic metadata differed by source and by participant and was supplied without curation.

Points on this clone: This clone's antigen is unknown. No much larger clone is present one base from it, and per-base qualities are unavailable.

The rearranged chain carries TRBV15 and TRBJ2-3, with the D gene uncertain. What was sequenced was PBMCs or T cells enriched from blood (not recorded which). This clonotype was sampled from a man between 25 and 39 years old who had recovered from COVID-19. The CDR3 corresponds to CATSIDPLPGDTQYF. The base sequence is TGTGCCACCAGCATAGACCCCCTTCCCGGGGATACGCAGTATTTT.